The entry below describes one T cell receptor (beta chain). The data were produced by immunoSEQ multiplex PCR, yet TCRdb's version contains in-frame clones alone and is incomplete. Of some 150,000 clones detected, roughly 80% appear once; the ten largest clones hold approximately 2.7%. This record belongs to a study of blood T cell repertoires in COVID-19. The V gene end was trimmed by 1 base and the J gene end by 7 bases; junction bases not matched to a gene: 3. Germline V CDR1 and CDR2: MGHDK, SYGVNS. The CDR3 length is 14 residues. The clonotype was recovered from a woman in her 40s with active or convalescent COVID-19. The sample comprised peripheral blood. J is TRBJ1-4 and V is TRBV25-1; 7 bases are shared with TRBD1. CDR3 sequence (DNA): TGTGCCAGCAGTGAATGGGCAGGGGGTGAAAAACTGTTTTTT. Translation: CASSEWAGGEKLFF.